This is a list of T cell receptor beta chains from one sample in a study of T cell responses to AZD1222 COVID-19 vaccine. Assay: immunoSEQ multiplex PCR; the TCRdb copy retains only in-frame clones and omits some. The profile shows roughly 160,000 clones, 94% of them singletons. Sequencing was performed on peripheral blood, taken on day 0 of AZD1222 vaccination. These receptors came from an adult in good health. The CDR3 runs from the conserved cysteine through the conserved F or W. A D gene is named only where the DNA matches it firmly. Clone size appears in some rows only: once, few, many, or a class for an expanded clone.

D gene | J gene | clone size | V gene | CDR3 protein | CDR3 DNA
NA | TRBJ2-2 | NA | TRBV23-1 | CASSQSRQGSNTGELFF | TGCGCCAGCAGTCAATCTCGGCAGGGGTCGAACACCGGGGAGCTGTTTTTT
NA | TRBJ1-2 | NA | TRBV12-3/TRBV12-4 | CASSLVGNYGYTF | TGTGCCAGCAGTTTAGTGGGGAACTATGGCTACACCTTC
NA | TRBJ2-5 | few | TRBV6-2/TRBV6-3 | CASSYRDQETQYF | TGTGCCAGCAGTTACAGGGACCAAGAGACCCAGTACTTC
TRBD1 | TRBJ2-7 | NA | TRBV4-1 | CASSQPRQGRENYEQYF | TGCGCCAGCAGCCAACCCAGACAGGGCAGGGAGAACTACGAGCAGTACTTC
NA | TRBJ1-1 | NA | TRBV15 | CATSRDPGMAFF | TGTGCCACCAGCAGAGATCCGGGGATGGCTTTCTTT
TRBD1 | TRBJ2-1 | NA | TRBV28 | CASSFRRTGSLYEQFF | TGTGCCAGCAGTTTCCGAAGGACAGGTTCCTTATATGAGCAGTTCTTC
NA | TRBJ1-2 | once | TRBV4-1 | CASSQGGNYGYTF | TGCGCCAGCAGCCAAGGAGGGAACTATGGCTACACCTTC
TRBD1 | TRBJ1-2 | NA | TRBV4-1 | CASSQPSTGSYGYTF | TGCGCCAGCAGCCAACCTTCGACAGGGTCCTATGGCTACACCTTC
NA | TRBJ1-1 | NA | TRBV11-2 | CASSLGPPEAFF | TGTGCCAGCAGCTTAGGACCCCCTGAAGCTTTCTTT
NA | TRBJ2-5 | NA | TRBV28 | CASSWPGAKETQYF | TGTGCCAGCAGTTGGCCGGGAGCCAAAGAGACCCAGTACTTC
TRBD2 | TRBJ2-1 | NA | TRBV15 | CATRGGSNEQFF | TGTGCCACCCGGGGCGGGAGCAATGAGCAGTTCTTC
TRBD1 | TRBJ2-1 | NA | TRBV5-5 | CASSWGTGPSSYNEQFF | TGTGCCAGCAGCTGGGGGACAGGTCCGAGCTCCTACAATGAGCAGTTCTTC
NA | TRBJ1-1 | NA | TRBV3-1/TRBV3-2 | CASRPPSTGRNTEAFF | TGTGCCAGCAGACCCCCTTCAACAGGACGGAACACTGAAGCTTTCTTT
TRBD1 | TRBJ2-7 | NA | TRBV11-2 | CASSLTGQGTYEQYF | TGTGCCAGCAGCTTAACGGGACAGGGGACCTACGAGCAGTACTTC
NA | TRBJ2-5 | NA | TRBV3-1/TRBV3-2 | CASSQESDLPQYF | TGTGCCAGCAGCCAAGAATCCGACCTTCCCCAGTACTTC
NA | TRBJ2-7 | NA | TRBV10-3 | CAIRDLSDEQYF | TGTGCCATCAGAGATCTAAGTGACGAGCAGTACTTC
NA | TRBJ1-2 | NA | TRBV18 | CASSRQANYGYTF | TGTGCCAGCTCACGACAGGCTAACTATGGCTACACCTTC
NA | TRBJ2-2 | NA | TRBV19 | CASRRDHHTGELFF | TGTGCCAGTAGGCGGGACCATCACACCGGGGAGCTGTTTTTT
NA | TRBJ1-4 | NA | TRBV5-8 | CASTPGGTNEKLFF | TGTGCCAGCACCCCCGGGGGGACTAATGAAAAACTGTTTTTT
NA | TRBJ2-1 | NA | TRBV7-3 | CASSLQGLSSYNEQFF | TGTGCCAGCAGCTTACAGGGGCTGAGCTCCTACAATGAGCAGTTCTTC
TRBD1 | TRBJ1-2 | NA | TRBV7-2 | CASFQGLTGGYGYTF | TGTGCCAGTTTCCAAGGGCTAACAGGGGGCTATGGCTACACCTTC
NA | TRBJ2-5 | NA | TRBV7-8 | CASSTAALMTETQYF | TGTGCCAGCAGCACCGCCGCACTTATGACAGAGACCCAGTACTTC
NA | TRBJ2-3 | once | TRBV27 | CASSSEWGLVRLTDTQYF | TGTGCCAGCAGTTCCGAGTGGGGTCTAGTTCGCCTCACAGATACGCAGTATTTT
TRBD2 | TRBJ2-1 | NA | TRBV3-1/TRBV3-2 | CASSPGLVGNEQFF | TGTGCCAGCAGCCCGGGACTAGTGGGCAATGAGCAGTTCTTC
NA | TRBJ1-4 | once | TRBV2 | CASTKTVLNEKLFF | TGTGCCAGCACCAAGACAGTTCTTAATGAAAAACTGTTTTTT